Detailed here is one TCR beta chain. The data belong to a study of blood T cell repertoires in COVID-19. Overall study: Some COVID-19 samples were acute and others convalescent; all came from the United States, Italy and Spain. PBMCs, B-cell-depleted T cells, or T cells were the source of the cDNA or gDNA that made up the material.

Authors' processing steps: Reference gene primer amplification gave estimated nucleated cell counts. Sequencing used immunoSEQ multiplex PCR; TCRdb keeps in-frame clones, though not all of them. V, J and clone size were drawn from that table, and D and trimming were deduced from the DNA. This sample yields some 90,000 clones, of which over 70% are seen a single time; 19% belongs to the top ten. Germline V gene lookup returns CDR1 MNHEY and CDR2 SVGAGI. The CDR3 contains 15 residues. Trimming left V 6 bases short and J 6 bases short, with 17 bases between. Source material: peripheral blood. This TCR was recovered from a human donor in a cohort sampled during active COVID-19. This chain joins TRBV6-5 and TRBJ2-2; the D is unclear. CDR3 sequence (DNA): TGTGCCAGCAGGTCTACCTCAATATTCTCCGGGGAGCTGTTTTTT. Its protein product is CASRSTSIFSGELFF.